These 19 T cell receptor beta chains originate from one sample sequenced in a study of cytomegalovirus exposure and HLA in healthy donors (TCRdb year 2017). The library was produced with the immunoSEQ multiplex PCR assay. A mixture of 60 forward primers for TCR Vbeta segments and 13 reverse primers for TCR Jbeta segments was used in the multiplex PCR. Held by TCRdb, this immuneACCESS table contains in-frame sequences only and omits some clones. Under half of the omission traces to an unresolved V gene where checked; the cause of the rest is unknown. The sample table lists 100,000 to 150,000 clones, about 82% of them with a count of one. Over 1% of the sample is taken by the ten largest. Sequenced sample: PBMCs. These receptors originate from a boy between 10 and 17 years old in good health and CMV-seronegative.

The chain's CDR3 is CAWTLGSEQFF. DNA for the CDR3: TGTGCCTGGACTCTAGGGAGTGAGCAGTTCTTC. This chain connects TRBV30 to TRBJ2-1; possible D gene TRBD2, 5 bases. From germline, CDR1 is GTSNPN and CDR2 SVGIG (reference sequence). There are 11 residues in the CDR3. Trimming stripped 4 bases from V and 9 bases from J, with 10 bases between.

This chain links TRBV6-6 with TRBJ2-7; 9 bases fit TRBD1. V lost 2 bases and J lost 4; bases outside the gene matches: 3. Germline CDR1 is MNHNY and CDR2 is SVGAGI (reference sequence). The CDR3 contains 14 residues. CDR3 in amino acids: CASSYGTGIYEQYF. The DNA for the CDR3 is TGTGCCAGCAGTTACGGGACAGGGATATACGAGCAGTACTTC.

The V gene is TRBV29-1, the J gene TRBJ1-3; tentatively, D is TRBD1 (5 bases). CDR3 length: 13 amino acids. Per germline, CDR1 SQVTM and CDR2 ANQGSEA. The V and J ends lost 7 bases and 4 bases respectively, with 14 bases between them. CDR3 coding DNA: TGCAGCGCCTCGGACAATCCCGGAAACACCATATATTTT. Its translation is CSASDNPGNTIYF. Full variable domain (remainder filled in from reference TRBV29-1 and TRBJ1-3): SAVISQKPSRDICQRGTSLTIQCQVDSQVTMMFWYRQQPGQSLTLIATANQGSEATYESGFVIDKFPISRPNLTFSTLTVSNMSPEDSSIYLCSASDNPGNTIYFGEGSWLTVV.

J is TRBJ1-6 and V is TRBV5-1; the D gene is possibly TRBD1 (5 bases). The CDR3 consists of 14 residues. The V and J ends lost 3 bases and 10 bases respectively, with 14 bases between them. Germline V gene data show CDR1 as SGHRS and CDR2 as YFSETQ. CDR3 region: CASSSEGRRSPLHF. CDR3 bases: TGCGCCAGCAGCTCCGAGGGGAGGCGGTCACCCCTCCACTTT. The entire variable domain, with the rest obtained from reference TRBV5-1 and TRBJ1-6, is as follows: KAGVTQTPRYLIKTRGQQVTLSCSPISGHRSVSWYQQTPGQGLQFLFEYFSETQRNKGNFPGRFSGRQFSNSRSEMNVSTLELGDSALYLCASSSEGRRSPLHFGNGTRLTVT.

The chain is built from TRBV6-1 and TRBJ2-1; D ambiguous. This CDR3 has 14 residues. V lost 2 bases to trimming and J lost 0 bases, with 5 bases between them. Looked up from germline, CDR1 is MNHNS and CDR2 is SASEGT. The CDR3 bases are TGTGCCAGCAGTGAAATTAGCTCCTACAATGAGCAGTTCTTC. Translation gives CASSEISSYNEQFF.

The CDR3 protein is CASSLPKTGGAGANVLTF. The CDR3 DNA sequence: TGTGCCAGCAGTCTACCAAAGACAGGGGGCGCTGGGGCCAACGTCCTGACTTTC. This chain uses TRBV2 with TRBJ2-6; TRBD1 agrees at 10 bases. Germline V gene sequence: CDR1 SNHLY, CDR2 FYNNEI. V trimming: 5 bases; J trimming: 2 bases; junction bases outside the gene matches: 9. The CDR3 is 18 amino acids.

The chain has TRBV11-2 and TRBJ2-3, with 11 bases fitting TRBD2. The CDR3 is 15 residues long. The V gene's germline CDR1 is SGHAT and CDR2 FQNNGV. V trimming: 5 bases; J trimming: 5 bases; junction bases outside the gene matches: 6. Here the CDR3 DNA reads TGTGCCAGCAGCCCCCTAGCGGGAGGAGGAGATACGCAGTATTTT. This codes for CASSPLAGGGDTQYF. Looking up the rest from reference TRBV11-2 and TRBJ2-3 gives the full variable domain: EAGVAQSPRYKIIEKRQSVAFWCNPISGHATLYWYQQILGQGPKLLIQFQNNGVVDDSQLPKDRFSAERLKGVDSTLKIQPAKLEDSAVYLCASSPLAGGGDTQYFGPGTRLTVL.

This clone was found once. The J gene is TRBJ2-7, the V gene TRBV27; D is unresolved. With 1 base removed from V and 5 bases from J, the gap between germline ends came to 3 bases. CDR3 length equals 11 residues. Germline V gives CDR1 MNHEY, CDR2 SMNVEV (reference sequence). CDR3 DNA sequence: TGTGCCAGCAGTTTATTCGACGAGCAGTACTTC. Its translation is CASSLFDEQYF.

Only one count was recorded for this clone. The V gene is TRBV6-1, the J gene TRBJ1-2; the D gene is possibly TRBD1 (6 bases). There are 13 residues in the CDR3. V gave up 5 bases and J gave up 4 bases, with 11 bases separating them. Germline CDR1 MNHNS, CDR2 SASEGT. The CDR3 sequence is CASSLGQSYGYTF. The CDR3 DNA is TGTGCCAGCAGTCTCGGACAGAGCTATGGCTACACCTTC.

The chain is built from TRBV5-6 and TRBJ2-1; a possible D gene is TRBD2 (6 bases). Germline V lookup: CDR1 SGHDT, CDR2 YYEEEE. The V end lost 0 bases, the J end lost 5 bases, and 18 bases lay between the germline ends. The CDR3 sequence is 17 residues long. The CDR3 loop is CASSLAPGSYTNNEQFF. For the CDR3, the DNA is TGTGCCAGCAGCTTGGCTCCCGGGAGTTATACGAACAATGAGCAGTTCTTC.

V gene TRBV4-1 combines with J gene TRBJ1-5, with D unresolved. Germline V gene sequence: CDR1 MGHRA, CDR2 YSYEKL. The CDR3 covers 13 residues. Trimming stripped 6 bases from V and 8 bases from J, with 14 bases between. This CDR3 is CASSRIQAEPQHF. In DNA, the CDR3 is TGCGCCAGCAGTCGAATACAAGCGGAGCCCCAGCATTTT.

CDR3 DNA sequence: TGTGCCAGCAGGCCAGGGGGCGTGGGAGAGACCCAGTACTTC. Its protein is CASRPGGVGETQYF. The chain employs TRBV28 and TRBJ2-5; 8 nucleotides agree with TRBD1. The CDR3 runs to 14 residues. V was clipped by 6 bases and J by 4 bases; unmatched bases: 7. Germline loops: CDR1 MDHEN, CDR2 SYDVKM. The entire variable domain, with the rest obtained from reference TRBV28 and TRBJ2-5, is as follows: DVKVTQSSRYLVKRTGEKVFLECVQDMDHENMFWYRQDPGLGLRLIYFSYDVKMKEKGDIPEGYSVSREKKERFSLILESASTNQTSMYLCASRPGGVGETQYFGPGTRLLVL.

The chain is built from TRBV29-1 and TRBJ1-1; D gene uncertain. The length of the CDR3 is 11 residues. Trimming stripped 4 bases from V and 3 bases from J, with 6 bases between. Per germline, CDR1 SQVTM and CDR2 ANQGSEA. Here the CDR3 reads CSVAGYTEAFF. CDR3 nucleotide sequence: TGCAGCGTTGCGGGTTACACTGAAGCTTTCTTT.

This clone was recorded only once. As DNA, the CDR3 is TGTGCCAGCAGCTTAGATGCTAGCGGGGATACGCAGTATTTT. This sequence encodes CASSLDASGDTQYF. The chain is built from TRBV7-8 and TRBJ2-3; 8 bases map to TRBD2. CDR3 length: 14 amino acids. V trimming: 1 base; J trimming: 6 bases; junction bases outside the gene matches: 3. CDR1 and CDR2 (germline): SGHVS, FQNEAQ.

The chain couples TRBV10-3 to TRBJ2-3; 8 bases are shared with TRBD2. This CDR3 contains 13 residues. Germline assignment: CDR1 ENHRY and CDR2 SYGVKD. J was trimmed by 4 bases and V by 8 bases; bases with no gene match: 5. The CDR3 region is CAIAAGGADTQYF. In nucleotides, the CDR3 is TGTGCCATCGCCGCGGGAGGAGCAGATACGCAGTATTTT.

The chain has TRBV30 and TRBJ1-3; tentative D call: TRBD1 (5 bases). CDR3 length: 16 amino acids. CDR1 GTSNPN and CDR2 SVGIG come from the germline V gene (reference sequence). V gave up 2 bases and J gave up 0 bases, with 14 bases separating them. The CDR3 DNA is TGTGCCTGGAGTAAGGGGCGGACGAGCTCTGGAAACACCATATATTTT. Its translation is CAWSKGRTSSGNTIYF.

The chain has TRBV4-1 and TRBJ2-5; D perhaps matches TRBD1 (6 bases). Germline-derived CDR1 and CDR2 are MGHRA and YSYEKL. The CDR3 is made up of 15 amino acids. V shed 1 base and J shed 3 bases, with 12 bases lying between them. The CDR3 DNA is TGCGCCAGCAGCCAAGCAGGGGTAGGGAAAGAGACCCAGTACTTC. It specifies CASSQAGVGKETQYF.

V gene TRBV5-4 combines with J gene TRBJ2-1, with 9 bases fitting TRBD1. The CDR3 sequence is 16 residues long. Germline values: CDR1 SGHNT, CDR2 YYREEE (reference sequence). V lost 4 bases and J lost 6; bases outside the gene matches: 11. The CDR3 here is CASSGGTGKLGNEQFF. CDR3 nucleotides: TGTGCCAGCAGCGGGGGGACAGGGAAGTTAGGCAATGAGCAGTTCTTC.

V gene TRBV10-3 combines with J gene TRBJ2-5; 10 bases map to TRBD2. This CDR3 contains 16 residues. The trim removed 3 bases at V and 5 bases at J, leaving 9 bases unmatched. In germline, CDR1 is ENHRY, CDR2 SYGVKD. Written as DNA, the CDR3 is TGTGCCATCAGTGATGGAGCGGGAGGGCCAGGGGAGACCCAGTACTTC. The encoded protein is CAISDGAGGPGETQYF.